The next 19 T cell receptor beta chains were all read from a single sample in a study of cytomegalovirus exposure and HLA in healthy donors. Amplification used 60 Vbeta primers and 13 Jbeta primers. Using immunoSEQ multiplex PCR, the repertoire was profiled, and TCRdb retains in-frame clones only, with some absent. The profile shows fewer than 200,000 clones, about three quarters of them singletons. What was sequenced was PBMCs. These receptors all stem from a female donor in good health and CMV-seronegative.

Worth noting for this clone: Compared with germline, one end of the junction differs, possibly owing to a read error. This CDR3 is also generated by other DNA sequences in the sample. The chain combines TRBV12-5 with TRBJ2-4, with unresolved D. This CDR3 is 15 amino acids long. Germline CDR1 LGHNT, CDR2 FRNRAP. The CDR3 DNA is TGCGCTAGTGGTTTGATCAGGCAACCCTTAAACATTCAGTACTTC. Translated, it gives CASGLIRQPLNIQYF.

The V call is TRBV15, the J call TRBJ2-3, with D possibly TRBD1 on 6 matching bases. Per the germline V gene, CDR1 is LNHNV and CDR2 is YYDKDF (reference sequence). The length of the CDR3 is 15 residues. Trimming removed 1 base from V and 6 bases from J, with 14 bases in between. CDR3 region: CATSRGQVGSDTQYF. For the CDR3, the DNA is TGTGCCACCAGCAGAGGACAGGTGGGATCCGATACGCAGTATTTT.

The V gene is TRBV4-3, the J gene TRBJ2-3, with a tentative D call TRBD2 (6 bases). This CDR3 spans 15 amino acids. Between the trimmed V and J ends, which lost 2 bases and 6 bases, there was a span of 15 bases. The germline V gene encodes CDR1 LGHNA and CDR2 YSLEER. CDR3 residues: CASSQRIEGLDTQYF. In DNA form, the CDR3 reads TGCGCCAGCAGCCAAAGGATCGAGGGACTTGATACGCAGTATTTT.

The V and J genes are TRBV18 and TRBJ2-5; 7 bases are a match to TRBD1. Per germline, CDR1 KGHSH and CDR2 LQKENI. There are 14 residues in the CDR3. The junction had 2 bases not matched to a gene; V was cut back by 3 bases and J by 1 base. CDR3 in amino acids: CASSPRDSQETQYF. As DNA, the CDR3 is TGTGCCAGCTCACCCCGGGACAGCCAAGAGACCCAGTACTTC.

The chain combines TRBV18 with TRBJ2-1; D is possibly TRBD2 (6 bases). The germline V gene encodes CDR1 KGHSH and CDR2 LQKENI. The CDR3 is made up of 16 amino acids. V was pared by 5 bases and J by 0 bases, with 14 bases between. The CDR3 loop is CASSAGSGSSYNEQFF. The CDR3 DNA sequence: TGTGCCAGCTCAGCCGGGTCCGGGAGCTCCTACAATGAGCAGTTCTTC.

The chain links TRBV5-6 to TRBJ1-1, with TRBD1 identical over 9 bases. Losses at the gene ends were 4 bases for V and 2 bases for J; bases not matched to a gene: 9. Germline CDR1 SGHDT, CDR2 YYEEEE. The CDR3 covers 16 residues. The CDR3 DNA reads as TGTGCCAGCAGCGTCATACCGGGACAGGGAAACACTGAAGCTTTCTTT. The encoded protein is CASSVIPGQGNTEAFF. Using reference TRBV5-6 and TRBJ1-1 for the parts outside the CDR3, the full variable domain is DAGVTQSPTHLIKTRGQQVTLRCSPKSGHDTVSWYQQALGQGPQFIFQYYEEEERQRGNFPDRFSGHQFPNYSSELNVNALLLGDSALYLCASSVIPGQGNTEAFFGQGTRLTVV.

This clone was detected only a few times. The rearrangement joins TRBV11-3 to TRBJ1-2; D possibly corresponds to TRBD1 (5 bases). Trimming pared 0 bases from V and 5 bases from J, leaving 7 bases between. Germline V lookup: CDR1 SGHNT, CDR2 YENEEA. This CDR3 comprises 13 residues. The CDR3 protein is CASSLDGGYGYTF. DNA for the CDR3: TGTGCCAGCAGCTTAGATGGGGGGTATGGCTACACCTTC.

The chain joins TRBV9 to TRBJ2-1, with 15 bases that match TRBD2. The CDR3 is 18 amino acids. With 0 bases clipped from V and 4 bases from J, the junction kept 5 bases outside the gene matches. CDR1 is SGDLS, CDR2 YYNGEE, per germline. The DNA of the CDR3 is TGTGCCAGCAGCGTAGCTTGGACTAGCGGGGGGGTTTACAATGAGCAGTTCTTC. This encodes CASSVAWTSGGVYNEQFF.

The rearrangement links TRBV5-1 to TRBJ1-1, with 7 bases lining up with TRBD1. The CDR3 has 15 amino acids. V trimming: 3 bases; J trimming: 0 bases; junction bases outside the gene matches: 5. Germline V lookup: CDR1 SGHRS, CDR2 YFSETQ. CDR3 in amino acids: CASSSGQALNTEAFF. Written as DNA, the CDR3 is TGCGCCAGCAGCTCCGGACAGGCCTTGAACACTGAAGCTTTCTTT. Filled out from reference TRBV5-1 and TRBJ1-1, the complete variable domain reads KAGVTQTPRYLIKTRGQQVTLSCSPISGHRSVSWYQQTPGQGLQFLFEYFSETQRNKGNFPGRFSGRQFSNSRSEMNVSTLELGDSALYLCASSSGQALNTEAFFGQGTRLTVV.

The chain is built from TRBV7-2 and TRBJ1-6; 7 bases are shared with TRBD1. Per germline, CDR1 SGHTA and CDR2 FQGNSA. There are 16 residues in the CDR3. Unmatched junction bases numbered 11, after V lost 2 bases and J lost 10 bases. This CDR3 is CASSLSRGVDRSPLHF. The CDR3 region has the DNA TGTGCCAGCAGCTTAAGCAGGGGGGTGGATCGATCACCCCTCCACTTT. The full variable domain, rest sourced from reference TRBV7-2 and TRBJ1-6, is GAGVSQSPSNKVTEKGKDVELRCDPISGHTALYWYRQSLGQGLEFLIYFQGNSAPDKSGLPSDRFSAERTGGSVSTLTIQRTQQEDSAVYLCASSLSRGVDRSPLHFGNGTRLTVT.

Notes on this clone: Other DNA sequences from this sample encode an identical CDR3 as well. The chain couples TRBV11-3 to TRBJ2-1; D might be TRBD2 (7 bases). The germline V gene has CDR1 SGHNT and CDR2 YENEEA. V was cut by 6 bases and J by 6 bases, with 24 bases left in between. The length of the CDR3 is 17 residues. The CDR3 nucleotides are TGTGCCAGCAGTTCTACCACCGCACAGGGAGGGGGCAATGAGCAGTTCTTC. Translating gives CASSSTTAQGGGNEQFF.

The J gene is TRBJ1-5, the V gene TRBV28; a weak D match, TRBD1 (5 bases). CDR3 length: 14 residues. The germline V gene encodes CDR1 MDHEN and CDR2 SYDVKM. The V and J ends lost 6 bases and 1 base respectively, with 10 bases between them. CDR3 sequence (DNA): TGTGCCAGCAGGCCAGGACAAAGCAATCAGCCCCAGCATTTT. This encodes CASRPGQSNQPQHF.

This clone was picked up a small number of times. The rearrangement joins TRBV5-6 to TRBJ1-6; weak D call: TRBD1 (6 bases). The CDR3 contains 14 residues. Trimming removed 3 bases at V and 9 bases at J, with 13 bases between. The germline V gene has CDR1 SGHDT and CDR2 YYEEEE. In DNA, the CDR3 is TGTGCCAGCAGCTCTGGACAGCTCGGTTCACCCCTCCACTTT. Its translation is CASSSGQLGSPLHF. The entire variable domain, with the rest obtained from reference TRBV5-6 and TRBJ1-6, is as follows: DAGVTQSPTHLIKTRGQQVTLRCSPKSGHDTVSWYQQALGQGPQFIFQYYEEEERQRGNFPDRFSGHQFPNYSSELNVNALLLGDSALYLCASSSGQLGSPLHFGNGTRLTVT.

V gene TRBV27 combines with J gene TRBJ1-5, with a tentative D call TRBD1 (5 bases). Trimming took off 2 bases at V and 7 bases at J, with 12 bases between the two ends. The CDR3 loop spans 14 amino acids. Germline CDR1 MNHEY, CDR2 SMNVEV (reference sequence). The CDR3 sequence: CASSLRGNSQPQHF. The CDR3, as DNA: TGTGCCAGCAGTTTACGGGGGAATAGCCAGCCCCAGCATTTT.

The CDR3 is CASSLGGYGYTF. The CDR3 DNA reads TGTGCCAGCAGCTTAGGAGGCTATGGCTACACCTTC. The chain joins TRBV11-2 to TRBJ1-2; no clear D. The CDR3 is 12 residues long. Germline CDR1 and CDR2: SGHAT and FQNNGV. Trimming left V 1 base short and J 4 bases short, with 4 bases between. The full variable domain, with the rest looked up from reference TRBV11-2 and TRBJ1-2, is EAGVAQSPRYKIIEKRQSVAFWCNPISGHATLYWYQQILGQGPKLLIQFQNNGVVDDSQLPKDRFSAERLKGVDSTLKIQPAKLEDSAVYLCASSLGGYGYTFGSGTRLTVV.

Only a few counts were recorded for this clone. The chain couples TRBV4-1 to TRBJ1-2, with D possibly matching TRBD1 (6 bases). The germline CDR1 and CDR2 sequences are MGHRA and YSYEKL. This CDR3 is built from 15 residues. Trimming removed 4 bases at V and 0 bases at J, with 12 bases between. CDR3 in DNA: TGCGCCAGCAGCCGTTACAGGGATTCTAACTATGGCTACACCTTC. Encoded protein: CASSRYRDSNYGYTF.

The chain carries TRBV11-2 and TRBJ2-5; 9 bases line up with TRBD1. The CDR3 has 18 residues. Germline-derived CDR1 and CDR2 are SGHAT and FQNNGV. Unmatched junction bases numbered 10, after V lost 0 bases and J lost 2 bases. The CDR3 protein is CASSLDLTGGVQQETQYF. DNA for the CDR3: TGTGCCAGCAGCTTAGATCTAACAGGGGGCGTGCAACAAGAGACCCAGTACTTC.

This clone was detected once. For the CDR3, the DNA is TGTGCCAGCAGTCCTCAGACAGGGCTCTACGAGCAGTACTTC. Residues: CASSPQTGLYEQYF. The chain employs TRBV28 and TRBJ2-7; 7 bases align to TRBD1. The CDR3 runs to 14 residues. Germline CDR1 reads MDHEN; CDR2 reads SYDVKM. V dropped 5 bases and J dropped 3; count of bases not matched to a gene: 7.

The rearrangement uses TRBV25-1 and TRBJ2-6; D call uncertain. The CDR3 is made up of 11 amino acids. Deletions cut 5 bases from V and 8 bases from J, with 4 bases between. Germline V gene sequence: CDR1 MGHDK, CDR2 SYGVNS. CDR3 sequence reads: CASSQSNVLTF. The CDR3 coding sequence is TGTGCCAGCAGTCAGTCCAACGTCCTGACTTTC.